The 16 T cell receptor beta chains in this list originate from one sample, sequenced in a study of T cell repertoires in cytomegalovirus infection. TCRdb processed the reads anew with MiXCR; each CDR3 protein has one entry. The sample has approximately 390,000 distinct CDR3 sequences; just under 35% are singletons. These receptors' antigens are unknown. Sequenced material: cultured PBMCs, taken from culture after CMV antigen stimulation. Source of these receptors: a human donor in good health (CMV status not recorded). Some clones in this sample may be carry-over from other donors' samples.

A few counts support this clonotype. The CDR3 DNA reads TGTGCCAGCAGCCCCTCCGGGACAGGGATTTACAATGAGCAGTTCTTC. Residues: CASSPSGTGIYNEQFF. The V gene is TRBV7-9, the J gene TRBJ2-1, with 9 bases fitting TRBD1. Germline values: CDR1 SEHNR, CDR2 FQNEAQ (reference sequence). V trimming: 5 bases; J trimming: 4 bases; junction bases outside the gene matches: 9. The CDR3 has 16 amino acids.

The chain couples TRBV28 to TRBJ1-5; D may be TRBD1 (6 bases). Germline-derived CDR1 and CDR2 are MDHEN and SYDVKM. The CDR3 is made up of 14 amino acids. The ends were cut back, 4 bases at V and 6 bases at J, with 13 bases in the middle. CDR3 nucleotide sequence: TGTGCCAGCAGTTGGGGGGGCGCAGGTCAGCCCCAGCATTTT. Translated: CASSWGGAGQPQHF.

This chain connects TRBV6-8 to TRBJ2-2, with D perhaps TRBD1 or TRBD2 (5 bases each). The CDR3 runs 15 residues. V dropped 5 bases and J dropped 0 bases, with 10 bases sitting between them. CDR1 is MNHGY and CDR2 is SAAAGT in the germline V gene. CDR3: CASSTGPANTGELFF. The CDR3 DNA follows: TGTGCCAGCAGTACGGGACCGGCGAACACCGGGGAGCTGTTTTTT.

This clonotype turned up a few times. This chain joins TRBV6-2 or TRBV6-3 and TRBJ1-1, with a weak D call TRBD1 (5 bases). V shed 0 bases and J shed 6 bases, with 11 bases lying between them. CDR1 is MNHEY and CDR2 is SVGEGT in the germline V gene. The CDR3 sequence is 14 residues long. The CDR3 region is CASSYSGQGAEAFF. In DNA, the CDR3 is TGTGCCAGCAGTTACTCGGGGCAGGGAGCTGAAGCTTTCTTT.

This chain links TRBV29-1 with TRBJ2-3; perhaps D is TRBD1 or TRBD2 (5 bases each). CDR1 is SQVTM, CDR2 ANQGSEA, per germline. The CDR3 sequence is 16 residues long. V lost 4 bases and J 4 bases, leaving 21 bases between the germline ends. CDR3 DNA: TGCAGCGTTGTCATTGGGGACCCTCAACGTCCAGATACGCAGTATTTT. This codes for CSVVIGDPQRPDTQYF.

The rearrangement links TRBV7-2 to TRBJ2-4; TRBD1 matches at 7 bases. The CDR3 covers 16 residues. V lost 5 bases and J lost 0; bases outside the gene matches: 7. In germline, CDR1 is SGHTA, CDR2 FQGNSA. DNA for the CDR3: TGTGCCAGCAGCAGGGACAGCCAACTAGCCAAAAACATTCAGTACTTC. Protein sequence: CASSRDSQLAKNIQYF. The whole variable domain, remainder taken from reference TRBV7-2 and TRBJ2-4, is GAGVSQSPSNKVTEKGKDVELRCDPISGHTALYWYRQSLGQGLEFLIYFQGNSAPDKSGLPSDRFSAERTGGSVSTLTIQRTQQEDSAVYLCASSRDSQLAKNIQYFGAGTRLSVL.

The gene calls are TRBV27 and TRBJ2-7, with D hard to call. CDR3 length equals 16 residues. The V gene lost 3 bases and the J gene lost 5 bases, with 20 bases spanning the gap. In germline, CDR1 is MNHEY, CDR2 SMNVEV (reference sequence). The CDR3 spells CASSFSLGPSGDEQYF. The CDR3 DNA sequence: TGTGCCAGCAGTTTTAGCCTCGGGCCCTCTGGGGACGAGCAGTACTTC.

This chain joins TRBV19 and TRBJ1-5; a weak D match, TRBD1 (6 bases). V dropped 3 bases and J dropped 5 bases, with 17 bases sitting between them. The CDR3 covers 16 residues. Germline values: CDR1 LNHDA, CDR2 SQIVND (reference sequence). The CDR3 DNA sequence: TGTGCCAGTAGTATCGGGGGGGCGAGTTTGCATCAGCCCCAGCATTTT. This encodes CASSIGGASLHQPQHF.

This sequence joins TRBV25-1 and TRBJ2-5, with TRBD2 identical over 10 bases. J gave up 4 bases and V 1 base, and 6 bases lay outside the gene matches. The CDR3 covers 16 residues. CDR1 MGHDK and CDR2 SYGVNS come from the germline V gene. The CDR3 DNA follows: TGTGCCAGCAGTGAATTAGCGGGAGGTTCAGCAGAGACCCAGTACTTC. This translates into CASSELAGGSAETQYF.

The chain recombines TRBV2 with TRBJ1-2; no definite D call. This CDR3 contains 13 residues. Germline V gene sequence: CDR1 SNHLY, CDR2 FYNNEI. V gave up 3 bases and J gave up 0 bases, with 5 bases separating them. CDR3 in DNA: TGTGCCAGCAGTGATGGTTCTAACTATGGCTACACCTTC. Protein: CASSDGSNYGYTF.

In its sample, this clonotype was seen many times. V usage is TRBV6-5 and J usage is TRBJ1-1; the D is unclear. Germline V lookup: CDR1 MNHEY, CDR2 SVGAGI. Trimming stripped 5 bases from V and 1 base from J, with 14 bases between. The CDR3 length is 15 residues. The CDR3 protein is CASSDPGFKNTEAFF. Written as DNA, the CDR3 is TGTGCCAGCAGTGACCCGGGATTTAAGAACACTGAAGCTTTCTTT.

The chain combines TRBV7-2 with TRBJ2-1; D remains ambiguous. This CDR3 has 14 residues. The germline CDR1 and CDR2 sequences are SGHTA and FQGNSA. V shed 1 base and J shed 6 bases, with 10 bases lying between them. The CDR3, as DNA: TGTGCCAGCAGCTTAGGTCCCCAATTCAATGAGCAGTTCTTC. The encoded protein is CASSLGPQFNEQFF.

Remarks on this clonotype: Sequence at one end of the junction differs from germline and may be a read error. V usage is TRBV7-2 and J usage is TRBJ2-7, with TRBD2 as a possible D gene (5 bases). CDR3 length: 17 amino acids. Germline values: CDR1 SGHTA, CDR2 FQGNSA. CDR3 DNA sequence: TGTGCCGGCAGCTTGACCAGCACGGCGGAGGCACCCTACGAGCAGTACTTC. Amino acids: CAGSLTSTAEAPYEQYF.

This sequence joins TRBV12-3 or TRBV12-4 and TRBJ1-3, with no clear D. V shed 2 bases and J shed 0 bases, with 8 bases lying between them. There are 15 residues in the CDR3. CDR3 region: CASSLRLHSGNTIYF. In DNA, the CDR3 is TGTGCCAGCAGTTTACGGCTCCACTCTGGAAACACCATATATTTT.

The genes are TRBV27 and TRBJ2-7, with D perhaps TRBD1 (5 bases). CDR1 and CDR2 (germline): MNHEY, SMNVEV (reference sequence). The ends were cut back, 2 bases at V and 5 bases at J, with 10 bases in the middle. This CDR3 has 13 amino acids. This CDR3 is CASSLRGSDEQYV. In DNA, the CDR3 is TGTGCCAGCAGTTTAAGGGGTTCGGACGAGCAGTACGTC.

This chain links TRBV28 with TRBJ2-5; TRBD1 matches 7 bases. With V trimmed by 5 bases and J by 2 bases, 11 bases remained unmatched. The germline V gene encodes CDR1 MDHEN and CDR2 SYDVKM. CDR3 length: 16 residues. In DNA form, the CDR3 reads TGTGCCAGCAGTCAAGAACCCGGGACAGTACAAGAGACCCAGTACTTC. It is translated as CASSQEPGTVQETQYF.